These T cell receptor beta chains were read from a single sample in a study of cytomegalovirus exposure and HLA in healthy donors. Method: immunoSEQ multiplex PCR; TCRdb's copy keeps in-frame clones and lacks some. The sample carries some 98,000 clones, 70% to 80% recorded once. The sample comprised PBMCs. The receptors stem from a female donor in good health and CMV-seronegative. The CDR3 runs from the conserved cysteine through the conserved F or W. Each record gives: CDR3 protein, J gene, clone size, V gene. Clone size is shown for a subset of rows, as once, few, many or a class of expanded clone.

cdr3_aa: CASSPPRQGGYGYTF; j_call: TRBJ1-2; clone_size: few; v_call: TRBV28
cdr3_aa: CASRSWGGYGYTF; j_call: TRBJ1-2; clone_size: -; v_call: TRBV6-5
cdr3_aa: CAWNPGTPGNTIYF; j_call: TRBJ1-3; clone_size: -; v_call: TRBV30
cdr3_aa: CASSILSGLAWYEQYF; j_call: TRBJ2-7; clone_size: -; v_call: TRBV11-2
cdr3_aa: CASSKGDRGQDTEAFF; j_call: TRBJ1-1; clone_size: few; v_call: TRBV21-1
cdr3_aa: CASSLGRLSMDEQYF; j_call: TRBJ2-7; clone_size: -; v_call: TRBV7-8
cdr3_aa: CASSLIIGGNTEAFF; j_call: TRBJ1-1; clone_size: -; v_call: TRBV5-1
cdr3_aa: CASSKIRGSNTGELFF; j_call: TRBJ2-2; clone_size: few; v_call: TRBV11-3
cdr3_aa: CASSDSGTGWNGQPQHF; j_call: TRBJ1-5; clone_size: -; v_call: TRBV6-4
cdr3_aa: CASSVAGLNTEAFF; j_call: TRBJ1-1; clone_size: once; v_call: TRBV9
cdr3_aa: CASSPPLTEAFF; j_call: TRBJ1-1; clone_size: -; v_call: TRBV28
cdr3_aa: CASSLLNGGLNIQYF; j_call: TRBJ2-4; clone_size: few; v_call: TRBV4-2
cdr3_aa: CASSRDSSNYGYTF; j_call: TRBJ1-2; clone_size: few; v_call: TRBV7-8
cdr3_aa: CASSYSDSQWYF; j_call: TRBJ2-7; clone_size: many; v_call: TRBV6-6